A selection of T cell receptor beta chains follows, all from one sample in a study of T cell repertoires in ileal Crohn's disease. This table comes from immunoSEQ multiplex PCR, and its TCRdb copy is limited to in-frame clones, with some not included. The sample carries roughly 4,800 clones, about 81% recorded once. The sample comprised ileal tissue. The receptor source for this set is an adult with Crohn's disease. Both conserved end residues are part of each CDR3. A D gene is named only where the DNA matches it firmly. The size field is filled for only some rows; it gives once, few, many or a size class.

d_call j_call clone_size v_call cdr3_nt cdr3_aa
- TRBJ2-6 - TRBV4-1 TGCGCCAGCAGCCAAGATCCGTATGTCCTGACTTTC CASSQDPYVLTF
TRBD1 TRBJ2-2 - TRBV12-5 TGTGCTAGTGGTGCTACAGGGGGCACCGGGGAGCTGTTTTTT CASGATGGTGELFF
- TRBJ2-2 - TRBV11-3 TGTGCCAGCAGCTTTGGTGGGGCGCAGGCCGGGGAGCTGTTTTTT CASSFGGAQAGELFF
- TRBJ2-6 - TRBV18 TGTGCCAGCTCGCCTCAGGTAACCGGGGCCAACGTCCTGACTTTC CASSPQVTGANVLTF
- TRBJ2-1 - TRBV5-1 TGCGCCAGCCTCGAGAGGAATGAGCAGTTCTTC CASLERNEQFF
- TRBJ2-7 - TRBV7-6 TGTGCCAGCAGCTTAGGCCGTCCGGTCCAAAGCGAGCAGTACTTC CASSLGRPVQSEQYF
- TRBJ1-1 - TRBV28 TGTGCCAGCAGTTTATGGGGCCAGGAATTCACTGAAGCTTTCTTT CASSLWGQEFTEAFF
- TRBJ1-4 - TRBV6-5 TGTGCCAGCAGTTACGGGGGGAGGGGTGAAAAACTGTTTTTT CASSYGGRGEKLFF
TRBD2 TRBJ2-7 - TRBV15 TGTGCCACCAGCAGAGATCCGGCGGGACTAGCGGGGGAACCCTACGAGCAGTACTTC CATSRDPAGLAGEPYEQYF
- TRBJ1-2 - TRBV29-1 TGCAGCGTTCAAAAACAGTTGGATGGCTACACCTTC CSVQKQLDGYTF
TRBD2 TRBJ2-5 few TRBV5-1 TGCGCCAGCAGTTCTGGATTGGGACTAGCGGGGGAAGAGACCCAGTACTTC CASSSGLGLAGEETQYF
TRBD1 TRBJ2-7 few TRBV9 TGTGCCAGCAGCTGGCGGGACAGGGGTTACGAGCAGTACTTC CASSWRDRGYEQYF
- TRBJ1-5 - TRBV5-8 TGTGCCAGCAGCTTTGAACAGATTAATCAGCCCCAGCATTTT CASSFEQINQPQHF